This T cell receptor (beta chain) emerged from a study of blood T cell repertoires in COVID-19. Overall study: Samples taken during acute and convalescent COVID-19 were collected in the United States, Italy and Spain. In each case, the material was cDNA or gDNA derived from T cells, B-cell-depleted T cells, or PBMCs.

Under the authors' procedure: Estimation of nucleated cell counts was performed using reference gene primer amplification. The protocol was immunoSEQ multiplex PCR, while the TCRdb copy is restricted to in-frame clones and leaves out a portion. V, J and clone size were drawn from that table, and D and trimming were deduced from the DNA. The repertoire consists of 200,000 to 300,000 clones, with less than 90% occurring once and the leading ten covering 1.5%. The germline gives CDR1 MNHNS, CDR2 SASEGT. The CDR3 contains 16 residues. Losses at the gene ends were 0 bases for V and 8 bases for J; bases not matched to a gene: 7.

V and J are TRBV6-1 and TRBJ2-3; TRBD2 aligns across 11 bases. This receptor was taken from a middle-aged woman who had recovered from COVID-19. The sequenced sample consisted of peripheral blood. CDR3 amino acids: CASSEALAGGMRTQYF. CDR3 nucleotides: TGTGCCAGCAGTGAAGCGCTAGCGGGGGGAATGCGTACGCAGTATTTT.